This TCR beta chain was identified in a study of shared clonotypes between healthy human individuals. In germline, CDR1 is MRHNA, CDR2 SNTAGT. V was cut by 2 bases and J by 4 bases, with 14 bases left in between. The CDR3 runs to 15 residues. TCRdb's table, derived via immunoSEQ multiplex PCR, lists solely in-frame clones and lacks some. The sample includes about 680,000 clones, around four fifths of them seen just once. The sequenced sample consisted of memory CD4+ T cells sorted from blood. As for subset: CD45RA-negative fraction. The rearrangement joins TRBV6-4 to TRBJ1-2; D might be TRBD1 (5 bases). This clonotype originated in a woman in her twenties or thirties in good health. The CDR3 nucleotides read TGTGCCAGCAGTGACAGCAGGGTCGTCACCTATGGCTACACCTTC. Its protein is CASSDSRVVTYGYTF.